This record covers a single TCR beta chain. The antigen is unknown. The sample belongs to a study of naive and memory T cell subsets. Overall study findings and caveats: Especially in CD8 cells, naive repertoires contained a few larger clonotypes, possibly CD45RA-re-expressing memory cells.

CMV status came from CD4+ IFNgamma after overnight CMV lysate stimulation. Germline CDR1 is SGHVS and CDR2 is FQNEAQ. The germline V and J ends were trimmed by 2 bases and 4 bases, with 8 bases remaining between them. CDR3 length: 13 residues. Two oligonucleotides, mixed equimolar, formed the beta constant-region primer covering TRBC1 and TRBC2. The ligated cDNA underwent four PCR rounds using SP2 and nested alpha and beta constant-region primers. TCRdb passed the UMI-ligation and nested PCR reads through MiXCR, listing each CDR3 protein once. The sample has under 150,000 distinct CDR3 sequences, 15% to 25% seen once.

This sequence was found in a human donor in good health. The chain has TRBV7-8 and TRBJ1-2; unclear D gene. Material: naive CD8+ T cells from blood. Here the CDR3 reads CASSLKEPYGYTF. The CDR3 DNA is TGTGCCAGCAGCTTAAAGGAGCCCTATGGCTACACCTTC.